The 3 T cell receptor beta chains presented below share a single source sample, sequenced in a study of neurological immune-mediated disorders. TCRdb re-analysed the 5' RACE reads in MiXCR, keeping a single row per CDR3 protein. Of around 60,000 distinct CDR3 sequences in the sample, 3% to 3.5% were seen once. Sequencing was performed on PBMCs. The receptors were sampled from a woman aged 55-70 years with multiple sclerosis.

This clonotype was counted many times. The V call is TRBV7-9, the J call TRBJ2-7; perhaps TRBD2 as D (6 bases). This CDR3 contains 15 residues. Trimming cost V 5 bases and J 3 bases, with 17 bases left between them. Germline V lookup: CDR1 SEHNR, CDR2 FQNEAQ (reference sequence). The CDR3 loop is CASSAKLAPRYEQYF. In nucleotides, the CDR3 is TGTGCCAGCAGCGCCAAACTAGCCCCACGCTACGAGCAGTACTTC.

This clonotype was recorded many times. The chain is built from TRBV7-7 and TRBJ2-5; 13 bases are a match to TRBD2. CDR1 and CDR2 from the germline V gene are SSHAT and FNYEAQ (reference sequence). This CDR3 has 15 amino acids. V shed 5 bases, J shed 3 bases, and the junction held 3 bases outside the gene matches. In nucleotides, the CDR3 is TGTGCCAGCAGCCCACTAGCGGGAGGGGAAGAGACCCAGTACTTC. Protein product: CASSPLAGGEETQYF.

This clonotype was picked up many times. The rearrangement joins TRBV24-1 to TRBJ2-5; a possible D gene is TRBD1 (6 bases). The CDR3 spans 15 residues. V shed 3 bases and J shed 7 bases, with 17 bases lying between them. In germline, CDR1 is KGHDR, CDR2 SFDVKD. The CDR3 nucleotides are TGTGCCACCAGTGATCTCCGGGACACAAGGACGACCCAGTACTTC. Amino acids: CATSDLRDTRTTQYF.